What follows are 23 T cell receptor beta chains derived from one specimen sequenced in a study of CD8+CD57+ T cells in acquired aplastic anemia. Profiling that covered TCR beta VDJ and CDR3 relied on genomic DNA as its template. TCRdb re-analysed the reads in MiXCR, keeping a single row per CDR3 protein. The table shows under 200,000 distinct CDR3 sequences, with roughly 63% occurring only once. The sample consisted of sorted CD4+, CD8+, or CD8+CD57+ T cells (not recorded which) from PBMCs. Receptors originate from a human donor in good health.

The V call is TRBV7-6, the J call TRBJ2-3; D unresolved. CDR3 size: 16 residues. Looked up from germline, CDR1 is SGHVS and CDR2 is FNYEAQ. The V gene lost 1 base and the J gene lost 1 base, with 12 bases spanning the gap. DNA of the CDR3: TGTGCCAGCAGCTTAGGGCACATGATCGGCACAGATACGCAGTATTTT. Its translation: CASSLGHMIGTDTQYF. The full variable domain, its missing parts supplied by reference TRBV7-6 and TRBJ2-3, is GAGVSQSPRYKVTKRGQDVALRCDPISGHVSLYWYRQALGQGPEFLTYFNYEAQQDKSGLPNDRFSAERPEGSISTLTIQRTEQRDSAMYRCASSLGHMIGTDTQYFGPGTRLTVL.

This chain connects TRBV5-1 to TRBJ2-7, with D perhaps matching TRBD1 or TRBD2 (5 bases each). Looked up from germline, CDR1 is SGHRS and CDR2 is YFSETQ. The CDR3 spans 13 residues. The V gene lost 4 bases and the J gene lost 7 bases, with 15 bases spanning the gap. This chain's CDR3 is CASSAGQWGEQYF. CDR3 DNA sequence: TGCGCCAGCAGCGCAGGCCAATGGGGGGAGCAGTACTTC. The complete variable domain, with remaining parts taken from reference TRBV5-1 and TRBJ2-7, reads KAGVTQTPRYLIKTRGQQVTLSCSPISGHRSVSWYQQTPGQGLQFLFEYFSETQRNKGNFPGRFSGRQFSNSRSEMNVSTLELGDSALYLCASSAGQWGEQYFGPGTRLTVT.

The chain is built from TRBV5-1 and TRBJ2-1, with D tentatively TRBD1 (6 bases). The V and J ends lost 1 base and 1 base respectively, with 24 bases between them. There are 20 residues in the CDR3. Germline V gene lookup returns CDR1 SGHRS and CDR2 YFSETQ. This CDR3 is CASSLRGIRRTENSYNEQFF. The CDR3 DNA follows: TGCGCCAGCAGCTTGAGGGGGATCCGACGGACCGAAAATTCCTACAATGAGCAGTTCTTC.

The genes are TRBV18 and TRBJ2-2; no clear D. Looked up from germline, CDR1 is KGHSH and CDR2 is LQKENI. CDR3 size: 12 residues. The V and J ends lost 5 bases and 8 bases respectively, with 9 bases between them. The CDR3 sequence: CASSTPPGELFF. The CDR3 coding sequence is TGTGCCAGCTCAACTCCTCCGGGGGAGCTGTTTTTT.

This chain links TRBV7-6 with TRBJ1-2; 10 positions agree with TRBD1. After removal of 4 bases from V and 7 bases from J, the junction contained 18 bases not matched to a gene. The CDR3 loop spans 18 amino acids. CDR1 and CDR2 (germline): SGHVS, FNYEAQ. The CDR3 protein is CASSWPPGQGTGGGGYTF. The CDR3 DNA sequence: TGTGCCAGCAGCTGGCCTCCGGGACAGGGGACGGGAGGTGGTGGCTACACCTTC.

V is TRBV3-1 and J is TRBJ2-5; TRBD2 matches at 7 bases. After removal of 2 bases from V and 5 bases from J, the junction contained 5 bases not matched to a gene. CDR1 LGHDT and CDR2 YNNKEL come from the germline V gene (reference sequence). This CDR3 is built from 14 residues. CDR3 region: CASSQIGLVETQYF. The CDR3 nucleotides are TGTGCCAGCAGCCAAATAGGACTAGTGGAGACCCAGTACTTC.

This clonotype came up many times. The CDR3 here is CASSFAPGPAEAFF. DNA of the CDR3: TGTGCCAGTAGTTTTGCCCCGGGACCAGCGGAAGCTTTCTTT. This chain uses TRBV19 with TRBJ1-1, with D possibly matching TRBD1 (5 bases). This CDR3 comprises 14 residues. The V end was cut by 5 bases, the J end by 8 bases, with 18 bases between. Germline CDR1 and CDR2: LNHDA and SQIVND (reference sequence).

In DNA form, the CDR3 reads TGTGCCACCGAGGGGGGGTCCTATGGCTACACCTTC. This gives the protein CATEGGSYGYTF. The genes are TRBV10-3 and TRBJ1-2; weak D call: TRBD1 (6 bases). This CDR3 has 12 residues. The V and J ends lost 10 bases and 4 bases respectively, with 13 bases between them. CDR1 is ENHRY and CDR2 is SYGVKD in the germline V gene.

The rearrangement joins TRBV7-9 to TRBJ2-7, with a possible D match to TRBD2 (7 bases). The V gene lost 7 bases and the J gene lost 2 bases, with 12 bases spanning the gap. CDR3 length equals 13 residues. Looked up from germline, CDR1 is SEHNR and CDR2 is FQNEAQ (reference sequence). CDR3 DNA sequence: TGTGCCAGCAACCTAGGGGGGGCCTACGAGCAGTACTTC. Residues: CASNLGGAYEQYF.

In this sample, this clonotype turned up many times. The chain uses TRBV12-3 or TRBV12-4 and TRBJ2-1; D gene ambiguous. V was pared by 4 bases and J by 3 bases, with 19 bases between. CDR3 size: 17 residues. The CDR3 loop is CASSYQDLTPNYNEQFF. The CDR3, as DNA: TGTGCCAGCAGTTATCAAGACCTCACCCCTAACTACAATGAGCAGTTCTTC.

There are many counts of this clonotype. The chain employs TRBV4-3 and TRBJ2-1; 14 bases are shared with TRBD2. The CDR3 contains 17 residues. The V segment lost 2 bases and the J segment 6 bases; nucleotides outside the gene matches: 6. Germline V gene data show CDR1 as LGHNA and CDR2 as YSLEER. The DNA for the CDR3 is TGCGCCAGCAGCCAAAGAGAGGGACTAGCGGGAGTCAATGAGCAGTTCTTC. As protein: CASSQREGLAGVNEQFF.

The chain combines TRBV5-1 with TRBJ2-3; no clear D. Germline CDR1 SGHRS, CDR2 YFSETQ. Trimming took 4 bases from V and 2 from J, leaving 8 bases between them. The CDR3 is 13 amino acids. The CDR3 coding sequence is TGCGCCAGCAGCCGGACCTCCACAGATACGCAGTATTTT. Amino acids: CASSRTSTDTQYF. The entire variable domain, with the rest obtained from reference TRBV5-1 and TRBJ2-3, is as follows: KAGVTQTPRYLIKTRGQQVTLSCSPISGHRSVSWYQQTPGQGLQFLFEYFSETQRNKGNFPGRFSGRQFSNSRSEMNVSTLELGDSALYLCASSRTSTDTQYFGPGTRLTVL.

Details on this clonotype: Since a much larger clone is just one base distant, this may be a read error. This chain connects TRBV5-4 to TRBJ2-7; D uncertain. Germline V lookup: CDR1 SGHNT, CDR2 YYREEE (reference sequence). The ends were cut back, 1 base at V and 7 bases at J, with 15 bases in the middle. The CDR3 contains 14 residues. The CDR3 protein is CASSLSNSAYEQYF. CDR3 coding DNA: TGTGCCAGCAGCTTGTCTAACTCGGCTTATGAGCAGTACTTC.

This chain joins TRBV7-3 and TRBJ2-7; D perhaps matches TRBD1 (5 bases). Germline V gene lookup returns CDR1 SGHTA and CDR2 FQGTGA. V was shortened by 3 bases and J by 3 bases, with 18 bases between the two germline ends. The CDR3 has 16 amino acids. The CDR3 DNA is TGTGCCAGCAGCTTCCAAGGGGCTGGGGAACGCTACGAGCAGTACTTC. It encodes CASSFQGAGERYEQYF.

The sample holds many counts of this clonotype. The chain recombines TRBV6-2 or TRBV6-3 with TRBJ2-7; D is ambiguous. The germline V gene has CDR1 MNHEY and CDR2 SVGEGT. CDR3 size: 12 residues. With 6 bases removed from V and 3 bases from J, the gap between germline ends came to 9 bases. The CDR3 DNA follows: TGTGCCAGCAGACCCGACTTCTACGAGCAGTACTTC. This encodes CASRPDFYEQYF.

The V and J genes are TRBV2 and TRBJ1-6; the D is unclear. Trimming removed 7 bases at V and 10 bases at J, with 11 bases between. CDR3 length equals 12 residues. Germline assignment: CDR1 SNHLY and CDR2 FYNNEI. CDR3 in amino acids: CASIAGDSPLHF. The CDR3 bases are TGTGCCAGCATTGCAGGAGACTCACCCCTCCACTTT.

This clonotype was counted ten times or more. This chain uses TRBV7-9 with TRBJ1-4; D remains ambiguous. V was pared by 5 bases and J by 4 bases, with 23 bases between. The CDR3 covers 18 residues. CDR1 SEHNR and CDR2 FQNEAQ come from the germline V gene (reference sequence). CDR3 bases: TGTGCCAGCAGCGATTTAGGACCCCTCAGTTACCTTAATGAAAAACTGTTTTTT. This translates into CASSDLGPLSYLNEKLFF.

This clonotype appeared once. The chain carries TRBV10-3 and TRBJ1-2; 8 bases map to TRBD1. The germline gives CDR1 ENHRY, CDR2 SYGVKD. Losses at the gene ends were 4 bases for V and 7 bases for J; bases not matched to a gene: 8. The CDR3 length is 14 residues. CDR3 DNA sequence: TGTGCCATCAGTGCGGACAGGGACGTTCGTGGCTACACCTTC. Translating gives CAISADRDVRGYTF.

In its sample, this clonotype was seen many times. The V call is TRBV7-2, the J call TRBJ2-7, with 7 bases aligning to TRBD1. The junction had 4 bases not matched to a gene; V was cut back by 0 bases and J by 5 bases. Germline lookup yields CDR1 SGHTA and CDR2 FQGNSA. The CDR3 sequence is 14 residues long. This chain's CDR3 is CASSLAQGLNEQYF. The CDR3 coding sequence is TGTGCCAGCAGCTTAGCACAGGGGTTGAACGAGCAGTACTTC. Based on the CDR3 plus reference TRBV7-2 and TRBJ2-7, the full variable domain is GAGVSQSPSNKVTEKGKDVELRCDPISGHTALYWYRQSLGQGLEFLIYFQGNSAPDKSGLPSDRFSAERTGGSVSTLTIQRTQQEDSAVYLCASSLAQGLNEQYFGPGTRLTVT.

The chain recombines TRBV5-5 with TRBJ2-5; D gene unclear. Germline loops: CDR1 SGHKS, CDR2 YYEKEE (reference sequence). The CDR3 spans 16 residues. V lost 3 bases and J 5 bases, leaving 20 bases between the germline ends. CDR3 residues: CASSSPLWQVEETQYF. In DNA form, the CDR3 reads TGTGCCAGCAGCTCACCCCTTTGGCAGGTCGAGGAGACCCAGTACTTC.

The rearrangement uses TRBV9 and TRBJ2-5, with D perhaps matching TRBD1 (7 bases). The CDR3 extends over 15 amino acids. CDR1 is SGDLS, CDR2 YYNGEE, per germline. V lost 3 bases and J lost 7, with 19 bases in between. CDR3 sequence reads: CASSEGGQHRGTQYF. DNA of the CDR3: TGTGCCAGCAGCGAGGGGGGACAGCACCGGGGGACCCAGTACTTC. Combining the CDR3 with reference TRBV9 and TRBJ2-5 gives the whole variable domain DSGVTQTPKHLITATGQRVTLRCSPRSGDLSVYWYQQSLDQGLQFLIQYYNGEERAKGNILERFSAQQFPDLHSELNLSSLELGDSALYFCASSEGGQHRGTQYFGPGTRLLVL.

This clonotype was picked up one time. The rearrangement links TRBV25-1 to TRBJ2-7; 11 bases align to TRBD2. Germline assignment: CDR1 MGHDK and CDR2 SYGVNS. The CDR3 consists of 14 residues. J lost 5 bases, V lost 6 bases, and 6 bases had no gene match. The CDR3 DNA reads as TGTGCCAGCAGCCTTAGCGGGAGGGCCGACGAGCAGTACTTC. Translation gives CASSLSGRADEQYF.

The chain couples TRBV19 to TRBJ1-5; unclear D gene. In germline, CDR1 is LNHDA, CDR2 SQIVND (reference sequence). This CDR3 region has 13 residues. V gave up 4 bases and J gave up 5 bases, with 9 bases separating them. The CDR3: CASSSGLDQPQHF. The DNA of the CDR3 is TGTGCCAGTAGTAGTGGGTTGGATCAGCCCCAGCATTTT.